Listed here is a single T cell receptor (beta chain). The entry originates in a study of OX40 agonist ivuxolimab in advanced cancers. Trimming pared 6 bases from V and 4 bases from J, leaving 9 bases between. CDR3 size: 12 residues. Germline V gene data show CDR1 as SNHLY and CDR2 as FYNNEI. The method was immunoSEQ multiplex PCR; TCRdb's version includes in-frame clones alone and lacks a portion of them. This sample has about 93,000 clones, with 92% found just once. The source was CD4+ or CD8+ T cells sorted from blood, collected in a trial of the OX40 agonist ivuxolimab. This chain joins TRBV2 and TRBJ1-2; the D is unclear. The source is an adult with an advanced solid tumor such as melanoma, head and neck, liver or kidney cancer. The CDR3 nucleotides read TGTGCCAGCAGAAGCTTTTTCTATGGCTACACCTTC. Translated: CASRSFFYGYTF.